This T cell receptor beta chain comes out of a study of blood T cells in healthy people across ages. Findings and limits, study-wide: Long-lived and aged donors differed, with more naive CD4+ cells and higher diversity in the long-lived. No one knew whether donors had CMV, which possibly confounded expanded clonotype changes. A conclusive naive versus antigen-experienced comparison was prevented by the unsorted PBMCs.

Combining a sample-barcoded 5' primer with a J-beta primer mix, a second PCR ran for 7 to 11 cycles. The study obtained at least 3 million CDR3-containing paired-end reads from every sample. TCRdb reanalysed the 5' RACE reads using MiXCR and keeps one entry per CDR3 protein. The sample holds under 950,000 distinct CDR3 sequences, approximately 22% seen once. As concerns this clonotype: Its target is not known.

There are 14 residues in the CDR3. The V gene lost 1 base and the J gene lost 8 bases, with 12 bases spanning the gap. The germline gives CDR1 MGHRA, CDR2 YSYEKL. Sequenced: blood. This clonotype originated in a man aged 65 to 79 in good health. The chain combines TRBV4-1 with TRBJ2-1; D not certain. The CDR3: CASSQAITVDEQFF. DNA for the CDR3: TGCGCCAGCAGCCAAGCCATCACAGTGGATGAGCAGTTCTTC.